The subject of this entry is one T cell receptor (beta chain). This sample was taken from a study of blood T cell repertoires in COVID-19. Study overall: The origin of the acute and convalescent COVID-19 samples was the United States, Italy and Spain. Sample material is recorded as cDNA or gDNA derived from T cells, B-cell-depleted T cells, or PBMCs.

Seattle enrolled patients during active infection and tracked them longitudinally. As originally analysed: It was from reference gene primer amplification that nucleated cell counts were estimated. Sequencing used immunoSEQ multiplex PCR; TCRdb keeps in-frame clones, though not all of them. Clonal size and the V and J genes are those of that table, whereas D and trimming came from the DNA. This repertoire shows 80,000 to 100,000 clones, 70% to 90% found once; its top ten account for 4% to 5%. The germline gives CDR1 SEHNR, CDR2 FQNEAQ (reference sequence). The CDR3 has 12 amino acids. The V end lost 6 bases, the J end lost 6 bases, and 12 bases lay between the germline ends.

The sequenced material came from peripheral blood. The clonotype originates from a human donor with COVID-19, enrolled during active disease. The donor label of this sample is uncertain. This sequence joins TRBV7-9 and TRBJ2-7, with D perhaps matching TRBD2 (5 bases). The CDR3 coding sequence is TGTGCCAGCAGAACTACGGGGTCCGAGCAGTACTTC. The encoded protein is CASRTTGSEQYF.